This T cell receptor beta chain derives from a study of neurological immune-mediated disorders. The germline V gene has CDR1 DFQATT and CDR2 SNEGSKA (reference sequence). V dropped 3 bases and J dropped 6 bases, with 17 bases sitting between them. The CDR3 contains 14 residues. TCRdb recomputed calls from the 5' RACE reads with MiXCR, one row per CDR3 protein. The sample carries 120,000 or so distinct CDR3 sequences, 3.2% recorded once. V and J are TRBV20-1 and TRBJ1-1, with TRBD1 as a possible D gene (5 bases). Specimen: PBMCs. This clonotype was sampled from a woman between 25 and 40 years old with multiple sclerosis. Here the CDR3 DNA reads TGCAGTGCTAGCGTCGGGGGGAGGTTGGCTGAAGCTTTCTTT. It specifies CSASVGGRLAEAFF.